The sequence of this T cell receptor beta chain was determined in a study of T cells expressing NK-cell markers. As for the study in general: Out of eight donors sequenced, seven tested HCMV-seropositive and the remaining one seronegative.

TCRdb reprocessed the 5' RACE reads, with one entry per CDR3 protein and no DNA. The sample totals around 260,000 distinct CDR3 sequences; its top ten clones hold roughly 4.2%. Study results and caveats: The study did not resolve the HCMV specificity of expanded NKG2C+ T cell clones. Several donors likewise had their CD3+CD56-NKG2C+ fraction led by these clonotypes. Among CD8+ T cells from five or six donors, dominant NKG2C+ clonotypes accounted for about 1.0-7.0%.

Concerning this clonotype itself: Antigen unknown.

CDR3 length: 16 residues. CDR1 and CDR2 from the germline V gene are LGHNA and YSLEER. The source of this sequence is a woman between 18 and 75 years old in good health. The sequencing input was blood T cells: a sorted CD56 or NKG2C T cell subset, CD4+ or CD8+ T cells, or bulk PBMC T cells (not recorded which). The chain is built from TRBV4-3 and TRBJ2-1; the D call from TCRdb, TRBD2, cannot be confirmed without DNA. The chain's CDR3 is CASSQDPSGINNEQFF.